This T cell receptor (beta chain) was obtained from a study of vaccination effects on CD4 cells after COVID-19. V lost 8 bases to trimming and J lost 2 bases, with 11 bases between them. The CDR3 totals 13 residues. Germline CDR1 LGHDT, CDR2 YNNKEL (reference sequence). CD4+ T cells specific for antigen were expanded with viral peptide pools by the ViraFEST assay before sequencing. Once cultured for approximately eleven days, the cells underwent separation to obtain CD4+ T cells. Absence of prior SARS-CoV-2 infection characterized the vaccine recipients, who showed negative nucleocapsid antibodies. The culture medium for some 2 million PBMC per well included 9.5 to 10 IU/ml IL-2 and roughly 10 ug/ml peptides. Cultures got half-medium changes with IL-2 on days 3 and 7. Using immunoSEQ multiplex PCR, the repertoire was profiled, and TCRdb retains in-frame clones only, with some absent. The repertoire holds about 52,000 clones, with roughly 73% as singletons.

For this clone: Its cognate antigen is unknown.

The receptor was isolated from a human donor who received a COVID-19 vaccine. The sequenced sample was CD4+ T cells from PBMCs cultured with HCoV-OC43 spike peptides, obtained before COVID-19 vaccination. Subset of the sample: HCoV-OC43 spike overlapping peptide pool stimulation. This chain uses TRBV3-1 (or the pseudogene TRBV3-2) with TRBJ2-3; no reliable D call. The CDR3 loop reads CASGGSLTDTQYF. DNA for the CDR3: TGTGCCAGCGGTGGGTCCCTCACAGATACGCAGTATTTT.